Listed here are 25 T cell receptor beta chains from one sample, sequenced in a study of blood T cell repertoires in COVID-19. The protocol was immunoSEQ multiplex PCR, while the TCRdb copy is restricted to in-frame clones and leaves out a portion. The sample contains about 240,000 clones, 70% to 85% of which appear only once. What was sequenced was peripheral blood. The source is a woman older than 75 with acute or convalescent COVID-19.

The chain is built from TRBV19 and TRBJ2-2; TRBD1 is a possible D gene (6 bases). The CDR3 runs 15 residues. Germline loops: CDR1 LNHDA, CDR2 SQIVND (reference sequence). Between the trimmed V and J ends, which lost 3 bases and 7 bases, there was a span of 15 bases. The CDR3 loop is CASSIKRQGNGELFF. Here the CDR3 DNA reads TGTGCCAGTAGTATTAAGCGTCAGGGGAACGGGGAGCTGTTTTTT.

The rearrangement links TRBV6-2 or TRBV6-3 to TRBJ2-7, with TRBD1 matching 8 bases. The V gene's germline CDR1 is MNHEY and CDR2 SVGEGT. This CDR3 has 13 residues. The J segment lost 6 bases and the V segment lost 5 bases, leaving 6 bases of the junction unmatched. The CDR3 DNA is TGTGCCAGCAGTGACAGGGGATTGGGCGAGCAGTACTTC. The encoded protein is CASSDRGLGEQYF.

This chain joins TRBV2 and TRBJ1-2, with D possibly being TRBD1 (6 bases). Trimming took off 5 bases at V and 4 bases at J, with 11 bases between the two ends. The CDR3 contains 13 residues. CDR1 and CDR2 (germline): SNHLY, FYNNEI. CDR3 residues: CASSNQGSYGYTF. CDR3 bases: TGTGCCAGCAGTAACCAGGGGTCCTATGGCTACACCTTC.

In this sample, this clone turned up once. The rearrangement links TRBV3-1 (or the pseudogene TRBV3-2) to TRBJ1-5, with a tentative D call TRBD1 (5 bases). Germline CDR1 and CDR2: LGHDT and YNNKEL (reference sequence). The V end lost 1 base, the J end lost 2 bases, and 12 bases lay between the germline ends. The CDR3 contains 16 residues. In DNA, the CDR3 is TGTGCCAGCAGCCAAGGGGGAGGGGTTGGCAATCAGCCCCAGCATTTT. Translation: CASSQGGGVGNQPQHF.

This clone has only a few counts. The rearrangement links TRBV6-6 to TRBJ1-1; tentative D call: TRBD1 (6 bases). The CDR3 totals 16 residues. Germline V CDR1 and CDR2: MNHNY, SVGAGI (reference sequence). Trimming left V 5 bases short and J 4 bases short, with 20 bases between. The DNA for the CDR3 is TGTGCCAGCAGTCAGAGGGGGTCCCGGAGCGGCACTGAAGCTTTCTTT. It codes for CASSQRGSRSGTEAFF.

This clone was found a few times. A read error is possible here, since a much larger clone lies one base away. Distinct nucleotide sequences in the sample also encode this CDR3. This chain links TRBV18 with TRBJ1-2; maybe TRBD1 (6 bases). Looked up from germline, CDR1 is KGHSH and CDR2 is LQKENI. Trimming left V 1 base short and J 3 bases short, with 6 bases between. CDR3 length: 13 residues. The CDR3 DNA is TGTGCCAGCTCACCACAGGGGGACTATGGCTACACCTTC. Translated, it gives CASSPQGDYGYTF.

The chain is built from TRBV18 and TRBJ2-7; a possible D gene is TRBD2 (7 bases). Germline loops: CDR1 KGHSH, CDR2 LQKENI. There are 14 residues in the CDR3. Trimming took 3 bases from V and 7 from J, leaving 16 bases between them. The CDR3 reads CASSPLGGEEEQYF. The CDR3 nucleotides are TGTGCCAGCTCACCCCTAGGGGGGGAGGAGGAGCAGTACTTC.

This clone was seen more than once but under ten times. The V call is TRBV19, the J call TRBJ1-2; D may be TRBD1 (6 bases). The CDR3 totals 14 residues. The germline V gene encodes CDR1 LNHDA and CDR2 SQIVND (reference sequence). V lost 4 bases to trimming and J lost 2 bases, with 11 bases between them. The CDR3 coding sequence is TGTGCCAGTAGTACCGAAACAGGGAACTATGGCTACACCTTC. Translated, it gives CASSTETGNYGYTF. Using reference TRBV19 and TRBJ1-2 for the parts outside the CDR3, the full variable domain is DGGITQSPKYLFRKEGQNVTLSCEQNLNHDAMYWYRQDPGQGLRLIYYSQIVNDFQKGDIAEGYSVSREKKESFPLTVTSAQKNPTAFYLCASSTETGNYGYTFGSGTRLTVV.

This clone has a count of ten or more. The V call is TRBV14, the J call TRBJ1-2; no clear D. Germline values: CDR1 SGHDN, CDR2 FVKESK. This CDR3 region has 14 residues. V was trimmed by 0 bases and J by 4 bases, leaving 9 bases between them. CDR3 region: CASSQENRGYGYTF. The CDR3 DNA reads as TGTGCCAGCAGCCAAGAAAACCGGGGCTATGGCTACACCTTC.

The chain couples TRBV11-2 to TRBJ1-2; TRBD1 might be the D (5 bases). V was shortened by 1 base and J by 8 bases, with 11 bases between the two germline ends. Per germline, CDR1 SGHAT and CDR2 FQNNGV. There are 13 residues in the CDR3. This CDR3 is CASSLGYGGGYTF. The CDR3 DNA reads TGTGCCAGCAGCTTAGGGTACGGGGGAGGCTACACCTTC. Full variable domain (remainder filled in from reference TRBV11-2 and TRBJ1-2): EAGVAQSPRYKIIEKRQSVAFWCNPISGHATLYWYQQILGQGPKLLIQFQNNGVVDDSQLPKDRFSAERLKGVDSTLKIQPAKLEDSAVYLCASSLGYGGGYTFGSGTRLTVV.

The chain joins TRBV12-3 or TRBV12-4 to TRBJ1-5, with D maybe TRBD1 (5 bases). CDR3 length: 13 amino acids. V shed 11 bases and J shed 6 bases, with 17 bases lying between them. The CDR3 coding sequence is TGTGCCTCCCGGCGCGGGGGTGGTCAGCCCCAGCATTTT. Encoded protein: CASRRGGGQPQHF.

The chain is built from TRBV2 and TRBJ2-2; 10 nucleotides align to TRBD2. CDR3 size: 16 residues. The germline V gene has CDR1 SNHLY and CDR2 FYNNEI. V trimming: 4 bases; J trimming: 4 bases; junction bases outside the gene matches: 6. Here the CDR3 reads CASSGESGRATGELFF. CDR3 sequence (DNA): TGTGCCAGCAGTGGCGAAAGCGGGAGGGCCACCGGGGAGCTGTTTTTT. The variable domain in full, completed from reference TRBV2 and TRBJ2-2, reads EPEVTQTPSHQVTQMGQEVILRCVPISNHLYFYWYRQILGQKVEFLVSFYNNEISEKSEIFDDQFSVERPDGSNFTLKIRSTKLEDSAMYFCASSGESGRATGELFFGEGSRLTVL.

This clone came up many times. The J gene is TRBJ1-6, the V gene TRBV28; D perhaps matches TRBD1 (6 bases). The CDR3 sequence is 15 residues long. V was clipped by 6 bases and J by 7 bases, with 16 bases between them. Germline lookup yields CDR1 MDHEN and CDR2 SYDVKM. CDR3 amino acids: CASREAQGSNSPLHF. The CDR3 DNA sequence: TGTGCCAGCAGGGAGGCACAGGGTTCGAATTCACCCCTCCACTTT. Full variable domain (outside the CDR3, taken from reference TRBV28 and TRBJ1-6): DVKVTQSSRYLVKRTGEKVFLECVQDMDHENMFWYRQDPGLGLRLIYFSYDVKMKEKGDIPEGYSVSREKKERFSLILESASTNQTSMYLCASREAQGSNSPLHFGNGTRLTVT.

This clone has just a few counts. V usage is TRBV6-2 or TRBV6-3 and J usage is TRBJ1-4; TRBD1 agrees at 8 bases. V lost 2 bases to trimming and J lost 7 bases; unmatched junction nucleotides: 9. The germline CDR1 and CDR2 sequences are MNHEY and SVGEGT. CDR3 length equals 16 residues. Here the CDR3 DNA reads TGTGCCAGCAGTTACCCTCAGGGGGCGCGGAGTGAAAAACTGTTTTTT. It specifies CASSYPQGARSEKLFF.

The chain couples TRBV5-1 to TRBJ1-2; perhaps TRBD1 as D (5 bases). Trimming removed 4 bases at V and 0 bases at J, with 13 bases between. Germline CDR1 and CDR2: SGHRS and YFSETQ. The CDR3 length is 15 residues. CDR3 DNA: TGCGCCAGCAGCCCCCAGGGCGACGCTAACTATGGCTACACCTTC. This codes for CASSPQGDANYGYTF.

The rearrangement links TRBV12-5 to TRBJ1-5; D remains unclear. V dropped 2 bases and J dropped 5 bases, with 22 bases sitting between them. This CDR3 is 18 amino acids long. CDR1 LGHNT and CDR2 FRNRAP come from the germline V gene. The CDR3 loop is CASGLKSIGRVRDQPQHF. The CDR3 coding sequence is TGTGCTAGTGGTTTGAAATCAATTGGGAGGGTTCGCGATCAGCCCCAGCATTTT.

The V gene is TRBV7-2, the J gene TRBJ1-6; weak D call: TRBD1 (6 bases). This CDR3 has 14 residues. V was pared by 10 bases and J by 5 bases, with 15 bases between. The germline gives CDR1 SGHTA, CDR2 FQGNSA. CDR3 residues: CATAYTGNNSPLHF. CDR3 bases: TGTGCCACAGCTTACACAGGGAATAATTCACCCCTCCACTTT.

J is TRBJ1-3 and V is TRBV25-1; weak D call: TRBD1 (5 bases). Deletions cut 0 bases from V and 0 bases from J, with 9 bases between. This CDR3 has 16 amino acids. In germline, CDR1 is MGHDK, CDR2 SYGVNS. This chain's CDR3 is CASSEYQGISGNTIYF. CDR3 nucleotides: TGTGCCAGCAGTGAATATCAGGGAATCTCTGGAAACACCATATATTTT. Using reference TRBV25-1 and TRBJ1-3 for the parts outside the CDR3, the full variable domain is EADIYQTPRYLVIGTGKKITLECSQTMGHDKMYWYQQDPGMELHLIHYSYGVNSTEKGDLSSESTVSRIRTEHFPLTLESARPSHTSQYLCASSEYQGISGNTIYFGEGSWLTVV.

The chain has TRBV5-1 and TRBJ1-5; D is undetermined. The CDR3 covers 15 residues. Trimming cost V 0 bases and J 5 bases, with 12 bases left between them. From germline, CDR1 is SGHRS and CDR2 YFSETQ. CDR3 DNA sequence: TGCGCCAGCAGCTTGGGGACGGAGGGATATCAGCCCCAGCATTTT. Translation gives CASSLGTEGYQPQHF.

CDR3 amino acids: CASSHLRTVAGGNEQFF. CDR3 nucleotides: TGTGCCAGCAGCCACTTACGGACTGTAGCGGGGGGGAATGAGCAGTTCTTC. This chain joins TRBV7-8 and TRBJ2-1; 11 bases match TRBD2. The CDR3 spans 17 residues. CDR1 and CDR2 (germline): SGHVS, FQNEAQ. The J segment lost 7 bases and the V segment lost 5 bases, leaving 13 bases of the junction unmatched.

This clone has just a few counts. This chain links TRBV4-1 with TRBJ1-4; 11 positions match TRBD1. Trimming cost V 4 bases and J 7 bases; bases outside gene matches: 5. Germline loops: CDR1 MGHRA, CDR2 YSYEKL. The CDR3 covers 15 residues. CDR3 region: CASSRGQGAFEKLFF. The CDR3 bases are TGCGCCAGCAGCCGCGGACAGGGGGCGTTTGAAAAACTGTTTTTT.

This clone was detected only once. This sequence joins TRBV2 and TRBJ2-7; the match to TRBD2 covers 14 bases. The germline V gene has CDR1 SNHLY and CDR2 FYNNEI. This CDR3 is built from 16 residues. V shed 1 base and J 7 bases; nucleotides not matched to a gene: 6. The CDR3 loop reads CASSEGRTSGRREQYF. The DNA of the CDR3 is TGTGCCAGCAGTGAAGGCAGGACTAGCGGGAGGAGGGAGCAGTACTTC.

The V and J genes are TRBV7-9 and TRBJ2-7; 7 bases match TRBD2. Germline V gives CDR1 SEHNR, CDR2 FQNEAQ (reference sequence). V gave up 0 bases and J gave up 6 bases; unmatched junction bases: 11. CDR3 size: 16 residues. This CDR3 reads CASSLAASGTVGEQYF. The CDR3 coding sequence is TGTGCCAGCAGCTTAGCCGCGAGCGGGACGGTTGGCGAGCAGTACTTC.

CDR3 DNA sequence: TGTGCCAGTAGTATAGATCGGAGGGCGGCTGGAAACACCATATATTTT. This translates into CASSIDRRAAGNTIYF. The chain combines TRBV19 with TRBJ1-3; D is unresolved. Germline V lookup: CDR1 LNHDA, CDR2 SQIVND (reference sequence). CDR3 size: 16 residues. Trimming shortened V by 0 bases and J by 2 bases, and 11 bases separated the two germline ends.

The chain recombines TRBV12-5 with TRBJ2-5, with a possible D match to TRBD2 (6 bases). The CDR3 has 15 amino acids. V was trimmed by 7 bases and J by 5 bases, leaving 20 bases between them. Per germline, CDR1 LGHNT and CDR2 FRNRAP. The chain's CDR3 is CASATPRGRGETQYF. The DNA for the CDR3 is TGTGCTAGTGCCACCCCGCGGGGCCGGGGGGAGACCCAGTACTTC.